The entry below describes one TCR beta chain. Flow cytometry had shown expanded CD8+CD57+ cells in the patients chosen for sequencing. Genomic DNA served as template for TCR beta VDJ and CDR3 profiling. TCRdb independently ran MiXCR on the reads; one entry per CDR3 protein. The table includes just over 200,000 distinct CDR3 sequences, more than 55% detected once. This entry is derived from a study of CD8+CD57+ T cells in acquired aplastic anemia. V lost 6 bases and J lost 2, with 10 bases in between. This CDR3 has 13 residues. Germline CDR1 reads ENHRY; CDR2 reads SYGVKD. The sequence was collected from a human donor with aplastic anemia. The rearrangement uses TRBV10-3 and TRBJ2-5; D may be TRBD1 (5 bases). Input material: sorted CD4+, CD8+, or CD8+CD57+ T cells (not recorded which) from PBMCs. Here the CDR3 DNA reads TGTGCCATCAGGACAGTGGGGCAAGAGACCCAGTACTTC. Residues: CAIRTVGQETQYF.